A single sample gave rise to the 18 T cell receptor beta chains below, sequenced in a study of blood T cell repertoires in COVID-19. The protocol was immunoSEQ multiplex PCR, while the TCRdb copy is restricted to in-frame clones and leaves out a portion. The repertoire consists of about 47,000 clones, with around 68% occurring once and the leading ten covering around 10%. Specimen: peripheral blood. These receptors were taken from a woman aged 70-85 years with acute or convalescent COVID-19.

The chain joins TRBV9 to TRBJ1-3; 9 positions agree with TRBD1. V shed 3 bases and J 2 bases; nucleotides not matched to a gene: 3. The CDR3 sequence is 15 residues long. The germline CDR1 and CDR2 sequences are SGDLS and YYNGEE. The CDR3 nucleotides read TGTGCCAGCAGCGGGGGACAGGGAACTGGAAACACCATATATTTT. Encoded protein: CASSGGQGTGNTIYF.

This sequence joins TRBV5-5 and TRBJ2-3; 8 nucleotides align to TRBD1. Per germline, CDR1 SGHKS and CDR2 YYEKEE (reference sequence). This CDR3 is built from 15 residues. The V segment lost 4 bases and the J segment 2 bases; nucleotides outside the gene matches: 6. CDR3 bases: TGTGCCAGCAGCGCTGACAGGGGTCCCACAGATACGCAGTATTTT. Amino acid sequence: CASSADRGPTDTQYF.

This clone has only a few counts. This chain connects TRBV28 to TRBJ2-1; 7 bases are a match to TRBD1. J was trimmed by 0 bases and V by 3 bases; bases with no gene match: 5. This CDR3 spans 16 amino acids. CDR1 and CDR2 from the germline V gene are MDHEN and SYDVKM. The CDR3 DNA reads as TGTGCCAGCAGTTTGGGTTCAGGGGGCTCCTACAATGAGCAGTTCTTC. As protein: CASSLGSGGSYNEQFF.

The DNA of the CDR3 is TGTGCCTGGAGTCCAACCGCTAGCGGGCATCGCTACGAGCAGTACTTC. It translates to CAWSPTASGHRYEQYF. The rearrangement uses TRBV30 and TRBJ2-7, with 8 bases that match TRBD2. Germline CDR1 is GTSNPN and CDR2 is SVGIG (reference sequence). CDR3 length equals 16 residues. Losses at the gene ends were 2 bases for V and 3 bases for J; bases not matched to a gene: 12.

This chain links TRBV5-1 with TRBJ2-2; D not resolved. In germline, CDR1 is SGHRS, CDR2 YFSETQ. The V end was cut by 7 bases, the J end by 2 bases, with 12 bases between. The CDR3 consists of 14 residues. This CDR3 reads CASRLQLNTGELFF. DNA of the CDR3: TGCGCCAGCCGCCTACAGCTAAACACCGGGGAGCTGTTTTTT.

V is TRBV27 and J is TRBJ2-7; the match to TRBD2 covers 8 bases. The CDR3 spans 13 residues. Trimming at V came to 10 bases and at J to 4 bases, leaving 9 bases not matched to a gene. Germline loops: CDR1 MNHEY, CDR2 SMNVEV (reference sequence). This CDR3 is CATSGRGVYEQYF. The CDR3 region has the DNA TGTGCCACGAGCGGGAGAGGGGTTTACGAGCAGTACTTC.

This clone was observed once. The gene calls are TRBV29-1 and TRBJ2-5; 9 bases agree with TRBD1. CDR1 and CDR2 (germline): SQVTM, ANQGSEA. The CDR3 has 14 amino acids. V was clipped by 1 base and J by 7 bases; unmatched bases: 7. CDR3 coding DNA: TGCAGCGTTGAAGGACAGGGGGGTGCGTGGACCCAGTACTTC. This codes for CSVEGQGGAWTQYF.

The rearrangement links TRBV19 to TRBJ1-6, with D perhaps TRBD1 (6 bases). The V and J ends lost 3 bases and 7 bases respectively, with 13 bases between them. CDR3 size: 15 residues. CDR1 and CDR2 from the germline V gene are LNHDA and SQIVND (reference sequence). CDR3 residues: CASSIEDRANSPLHF. In nucleotides, the CDR3 is TGTGCCAGTAGTATTGAGGACAGAGCCAATTCACCCCTCCACTTT.

The CDR3 sequence: CASSSHNYGYTF. CDR3 DNA sequence: TGTGCCAGCAGTTCACATAACTATGGCTACACCTTC. V usage is TRBV6-6 and J usage is TRBJ1-2; D ambiguous. CDR3 size: 12 residues. Trimming removed 4 bases at V and 1 base at J, with 4 bases between. In germline, CDR1 is MNHNY, CDR2 SVGAGI (reference sequence).

CDR3 DNA: TGTGCCAGTAGTATTTTACTAGCCAATGAGCAGTTCTTC. Its translation is CASSILLANEQFF. The rearrangement joins TRBV19 to TRBJ2-1, with a tentative D call TRBD2 (6 bases). With 3 bases removed from V and 6 bases from J, the gap between germline ends came to 9 bases. The CDR3 extends over 13 amino acids. Germline CDR1 reads LNHDA; CDR2 reads SQIVND (reference sequence).

The chain joins TRBV5-4 to TRBJ2-3, with 7 bases lining up with TRBD2. The CDR3 has 17 amino acids. Unmatched junction bases numbered 7, after V lost 0 bases and J lost 0 bases. Germline V gene lookup returns CDR1 SGHNT and CDR2 YYREEE (reference sequence). CDR3 in DNA: TGTGCCAGCAGCTTGGTAGGGCTAGCGGTTAGCACAGATACGCAGTATTTT. It encodes CASSLVGLAVSTDTQYF.

This sequence joins TRBV5-4 and TRBJ2-5, with 9 bases aligning to TRBD2. The CDR3 spans 15 residues. J was trimmed by 6 bases and V by 0 bases; bases with no gene match: 6. Germline CDR1 is SGHNT and CDR2 is YYREEE (reference sequence). CDR3 nucleotides: TGTGCCAGCAGCTTGGCGCGGGGGGGCAGGAAGACCCAGTACTTC. Translation: CASSLARGGRKTQYF.

The chain joins TRBV6-5 to TRBJ2-1, with 11 bases matching TRBD2. CDR3 size: 15 residues. Trimming removed 6 bases from V and 5 bases from J; junction bases left unmatched: 6. Germline V gives CDR1 MNHEY, CDR2 SVGAGI. The chain's CDR3 is CASRSGLAGNNEQFF. In DNA form, the CDR3 reads TGTGCCAGCAGATCTGGACTAGCGGGTAACAATGAGCAGTTCTTC.

This clone has more than one count but fewer than ten. The rearrangement joins TRBV28 to TRBJ1-1; 12 bases fit TRBD1. Per the germline V gene, CDR1 is MDHEN and CDR2 is SYDVKM. The CDR3 contains 19 residues. J gave up 5 bases and V 4 bases, and 17 bases lay outside the gene matches. This CDR3 reads CASSYNRDRGRWERTEAFF. DNA for the CDR3: TGTGCCAGCAGTTACAACCGGGACAGGGGGCGTTGGGAGAGGACTGAAGCTTTCTTT. Full variable domain (missing parts from reference TRBV28 and TRBJ1-1): DVKVTQSSRYLVKRTGEKVFLECVQDMDHENMFWYRQDPGLGLRLIYFSYDVKMKEKGDIPEGYSVSREKKERFSLILESASTNQTSMYLCASSYNRDRGRWERTEAFFGQGTRLTVV.

This clone was seen more than once but under ten times. This rearrangement joins TRBV4-1 to TRBJ2-7; the D gene is possibly TRBD1 (6 bases). The V gene's germline CDR1 is MGHRA and CDR2 YSYEKL. There are 14 residues in the CDR3. Trimming pared 2 bases from V and 2 bases from J, leaving 10 bases between. CDR3 DNA: TGCGCCAGCAGCCAAAACAGGGTTGCCTACGAGCAGTACTTC. Amino acid sequence: CASSQNRVAYEQYF.

This sequence joins TRBV7-2 and TRBJ2-7, with D unresolved. CDR1 and CDR2 (germline): SGHTA, FQGNSA. V was cut by 5 bases and J by 3 bases, with 8 bases left in between. CDR3 size: 12 residues. CDR3 nucleotide sequence: TGTGCCAGCAGCCTACCCTACTACGAGCAGTACTTC. Encoded protein: CASSLPYYEQYF.

The gene calls are TRBV11-3 and TRBJ2-2; TRBD1 might be the D (6 bases). Per germline, CDR1 SGHNT and CDR2 YENEEA. This CDR3 has 14 amino acids. Trimming shortened V by 5 bases and J by 6 bases, and 13 bases separated the two germline ends. The CDR3 coding sequence is TGTGCCAGCAGCCCCGGGACAACCGCCGGGGAGCTGTTTTTT. It yields the protein CASSPGTTAGELFF.

This clone was detected a few times. V is TRBV4-1 and J is TRBJ1-4; TRBD1 is a possible D gene (6 bases). CDR1 is MGHRA and CDR2 is YSYEKL in the germline V gene. Trimming stripped 2 bases from V and 6 bases from J, with 22 bases between. CDR3 length: 18 amino acids. CDR3 sequence reads: CASSQNPGGRALDEKLFF. DNA for the CDR3: TGCGCCAGCAGCCAAAACCCGGGGGGCAGGGCCCTAGATGAAAAACTGTTTTTT.